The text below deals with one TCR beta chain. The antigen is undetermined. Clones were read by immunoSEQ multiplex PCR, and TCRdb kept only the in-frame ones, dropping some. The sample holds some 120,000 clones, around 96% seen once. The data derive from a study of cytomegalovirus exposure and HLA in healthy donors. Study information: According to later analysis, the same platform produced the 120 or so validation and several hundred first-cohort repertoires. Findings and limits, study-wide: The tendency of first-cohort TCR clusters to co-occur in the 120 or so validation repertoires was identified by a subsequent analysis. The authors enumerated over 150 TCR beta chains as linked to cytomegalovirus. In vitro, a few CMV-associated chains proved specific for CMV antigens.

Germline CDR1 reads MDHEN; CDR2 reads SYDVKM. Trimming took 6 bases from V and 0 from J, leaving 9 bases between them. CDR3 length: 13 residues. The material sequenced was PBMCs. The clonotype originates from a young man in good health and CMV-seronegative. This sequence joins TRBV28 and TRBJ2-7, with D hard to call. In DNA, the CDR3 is TGTGCCAGCAGAATGACTGTCTCCTACGAGCAGTACTTC. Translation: CASRMTVSYEQYF. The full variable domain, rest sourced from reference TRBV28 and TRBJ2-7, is DVKVTQSSRYLVKRTGEKVFLECVQDMDHENMFWYRQDPGLGLRLIYFSYDVKMKEKGDIPEGYSVSREKKERFSLILESASTNQTSMYLCASRMTVSYEQYFGPGTRLTVT.